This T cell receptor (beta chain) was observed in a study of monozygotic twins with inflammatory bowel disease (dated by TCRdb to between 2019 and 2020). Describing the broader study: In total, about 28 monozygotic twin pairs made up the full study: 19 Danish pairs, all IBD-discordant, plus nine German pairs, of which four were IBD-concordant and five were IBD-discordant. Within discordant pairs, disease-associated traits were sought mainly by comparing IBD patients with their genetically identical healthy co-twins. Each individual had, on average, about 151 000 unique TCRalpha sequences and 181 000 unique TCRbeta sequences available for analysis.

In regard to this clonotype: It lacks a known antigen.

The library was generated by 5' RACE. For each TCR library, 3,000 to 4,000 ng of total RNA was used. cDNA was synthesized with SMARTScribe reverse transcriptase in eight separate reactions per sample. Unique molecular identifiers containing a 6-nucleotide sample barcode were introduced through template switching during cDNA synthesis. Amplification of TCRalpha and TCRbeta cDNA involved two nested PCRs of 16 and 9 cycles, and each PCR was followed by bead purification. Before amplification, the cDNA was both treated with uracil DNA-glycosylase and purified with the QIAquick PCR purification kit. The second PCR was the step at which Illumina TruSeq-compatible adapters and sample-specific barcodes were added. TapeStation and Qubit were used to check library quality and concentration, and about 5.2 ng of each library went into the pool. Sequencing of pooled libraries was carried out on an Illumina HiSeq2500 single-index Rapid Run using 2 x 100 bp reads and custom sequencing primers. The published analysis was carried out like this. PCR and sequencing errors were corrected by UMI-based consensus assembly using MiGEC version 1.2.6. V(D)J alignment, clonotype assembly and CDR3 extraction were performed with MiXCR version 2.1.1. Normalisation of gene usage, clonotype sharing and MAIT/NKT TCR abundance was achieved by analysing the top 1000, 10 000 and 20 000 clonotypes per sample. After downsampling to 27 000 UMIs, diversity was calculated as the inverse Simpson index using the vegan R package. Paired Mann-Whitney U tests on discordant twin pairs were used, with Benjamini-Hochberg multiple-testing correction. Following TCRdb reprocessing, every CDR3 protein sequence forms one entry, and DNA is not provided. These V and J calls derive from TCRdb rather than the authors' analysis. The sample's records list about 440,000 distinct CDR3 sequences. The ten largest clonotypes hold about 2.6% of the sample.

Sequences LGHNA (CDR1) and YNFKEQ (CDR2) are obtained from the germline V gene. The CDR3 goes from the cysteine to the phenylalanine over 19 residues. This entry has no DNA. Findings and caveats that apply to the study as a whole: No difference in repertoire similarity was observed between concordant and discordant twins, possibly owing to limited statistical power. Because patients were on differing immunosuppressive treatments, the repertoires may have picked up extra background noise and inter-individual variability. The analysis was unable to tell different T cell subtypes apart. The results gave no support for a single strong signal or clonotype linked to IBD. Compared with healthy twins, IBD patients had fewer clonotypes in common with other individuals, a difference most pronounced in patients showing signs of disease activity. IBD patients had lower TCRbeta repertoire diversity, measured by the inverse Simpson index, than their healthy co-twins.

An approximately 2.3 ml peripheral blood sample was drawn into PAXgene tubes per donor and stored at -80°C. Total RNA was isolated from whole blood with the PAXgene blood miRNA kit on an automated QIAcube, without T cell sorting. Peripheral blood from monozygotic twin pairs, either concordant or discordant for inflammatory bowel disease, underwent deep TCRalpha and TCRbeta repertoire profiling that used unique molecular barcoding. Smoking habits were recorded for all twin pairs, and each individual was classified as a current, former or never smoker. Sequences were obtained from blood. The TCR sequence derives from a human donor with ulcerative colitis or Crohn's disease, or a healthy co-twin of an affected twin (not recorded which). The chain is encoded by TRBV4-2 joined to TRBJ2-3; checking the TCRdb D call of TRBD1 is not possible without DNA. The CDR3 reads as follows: CASSPLGGRLLQNTDTQYF.